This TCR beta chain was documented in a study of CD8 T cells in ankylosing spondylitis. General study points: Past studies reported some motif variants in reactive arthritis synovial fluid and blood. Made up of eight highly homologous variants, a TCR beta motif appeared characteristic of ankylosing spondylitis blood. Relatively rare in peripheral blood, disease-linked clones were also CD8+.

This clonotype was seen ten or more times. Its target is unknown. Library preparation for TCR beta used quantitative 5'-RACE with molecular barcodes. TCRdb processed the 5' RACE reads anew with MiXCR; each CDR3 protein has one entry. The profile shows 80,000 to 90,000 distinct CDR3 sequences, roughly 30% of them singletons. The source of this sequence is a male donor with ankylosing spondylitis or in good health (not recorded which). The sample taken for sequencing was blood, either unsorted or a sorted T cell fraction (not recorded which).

CDR3 loop: CASSLQGPSSSGANVLTF. DNA of the CDR3: TGCGCCAGCAGCTTACAGGGCCCCAGCAGTTCTGGGGCCAACGTCCTGACTTTC. The rearrangement joins TRBV5-1 to TRBJ2-6, with D tentatively TRBD1 (6 bases). The CDR3 length is 18 residues. Germline loops: CDR1 SGHRS, CDR2 YFSETQ. V shed 2 bases and J shed 1 base, with 16 bases lying between them. Full variable domain (rest looked up from reference TRBV5-1 and TRBJ2-6): KAGVTQTPRYLIKTRGQQVTLSCSPISGHRSVSWYQQTPGQGLQFLFEYFSETQRNKGNFPGRFSGRQFSNSRSEMNVSTLELGDSALYLCASSLQGPSSSGANVLTFGAGSRLTVL.